A single sample gave rise to the 28 T cell receptor beta chains below, sequenced in a study of blood T cells in healthy people across ages. The use of a sample-barcoded 5' primer and a J-beta primer mix characterized a second PCR of about 7 to 12 cycles. TCRdb fed the 5' RACE reads into MiXCR, producing one record per CDR3 protein. The repertoire holds some 940,000 distinct CDR3 sequences, 25% to 35% seen once, with about 10% in the top ten. Separately, the same data were catalogued under a study of T cells of mothers and their children.

Sequencing input: blood. The receptors here all came from a middle-aged woman in good health.

About this clonotype: The junction does not match germline at one end; this may be a read error. J is TRBJ2-3 and V is TRBV7-8; D is unclear. The CDR3 is 13 amino acids. Germline V gene sequence: CDR1 SGHVS, CDR2 FQNEAQ. The DNA for the CDR3 is TGTGCCGGCAGCTTAGTGAGCCCAGATACGCAGGATTTT. This sequence encodes CAGSLVSPDTQDF.

The genes are TRBV20-1 and TRBJ2-7; TRBD2 matches 7 bases. Germline values: CDR1 DFQATT, CDR2 SNEGSKA (reference sequence). This CDR3 is 14 amino acids long. Losses at the gene ends were 4 bases for V and 1 base for J; bases not matched to a gene: 7. The CDR3 region is CSANLLGGSYEQYF. For the CDR3, the DNA is TGCAGTGCTAACTTGCTGGGGGGGTCCTACGAGCAGTACTTC.

About this clonotype itself: This clone may be a read error of a much larger clone one base away. The genes are TRBV5-1 and TRBJ2-1; 8 bases map to TRBD2. The J call may be mistaken, given a closer DNA end match to TRBJ2-7. In germline, CDR1 is SGHRS, CDR2 YFSETQ. The CDR3 is 17 amino acids. CDR3 bases: TGCGCCAGCAGCTTGACCCCTACTAGCGGCGTCTACAATGAGCAGTACTTC. It translates to CASSLTPTSGVYNEQYF.

This clonotype has a handful of counts. The rearrangement links TRBV7-9 to TRBJ2-5; D is uncertain. Germline V gene data show CDR1 as SEHNR and CDR2 as FQNEAQ (reference sequence). The CDR3 length is 15 residues. V gave up 1 base and J gave up 5 bases, with 14 bases separating them. In DNA form, the CDR3 reads TGTGCCAGCAGCTTAGGACCGACAATTGGGGAGACCCAGTACTTC. Amino acids: CASSLGPTIGETQYF.

The rearrangement joins TRBV7-2 to TRBJ2-3, with TRBD2 matching over 9 bases. V was clipped by 7 bases and J by 4 bases; unmatched bases: 9. Germline CDR1 reads SGHTA; CDR2 reads FQGNSA. The CDR3 contains 15 residues. CDR3 sequence: CASIRGGAGADTQYF. The DNA for the CDR3 is TGTGCCAGCATACGCGGGGGGGCCGGCGCAGATACGCAGTATTTT.

This clonotype was detected only a few times. The chain is built from TRBV7-2 and TRBJ1-1, with D maybe TRBD1 (5 bases). In germline, CDR1 is SGHTA, CDR2 FQGNSA. V lost 0 bases, J lost 8 bases, and 10 bases lay in between. The CDR3 loop spans 13 amino acids. CDR3 in DNA: TGTGCCAGCAGCTTAGCCAGGGAGATAGAAGCTTTCTTT. It encodes CASSLAREIEAFF.

The gene calls are TRBV20-1 and TRBJ2-1; a possible D gene is TRBD2 (6 bases). Germline assignment: CDR1 DFQATT and CDR2 SNEGSKA (reference sequence). The CDR3 contains 13 residues. V lost 3 bases and J lost 6, with 12 bases in between. The CDR3 DNA reads TGCAGTGCTAGCCCCAGCGGGCGCAATGAGCAGTTCTTC. This sequence encodes CSASPSGRNEQFF.

The V call is TRBV7-8, the J call TRBJ2-2; unclear D gene. Trimming pared 6 bases from V and 4 bases from J, leaving 9 bases between. The CDR3 runs 13 residues. Germline-derived CDR1 and CDR2 are SGHVS and FQNEAQ. The CDR3 sequence is CASRGYGTGELFF. CDR3 nucleotides: TGTGCCAGCAGGGGGTACGGCACCGGGGAGCTGTTTTTT.

This clonotype was counted between two and nine times. This chain links TRBV6-5 with TRBJ2-7; 8 nucleotides agree with TRBD2. V lost 6 bases, J lost 2 bases, and 6 bases stayed unmatched. This CDR3 region has 14 residues. Germline V gives CDR1 MNHEY, CDR2 SVGAGI. CDR3 in DNA: TGTGCCAGCAGCCCTCACGGGGGGGCCTACGAGCAGTACTTC. It yields the protein CASSPHGGAYEQYF.

This clonotype has a handful of counts. The CDR3, as DNA: TGTGCCAGCTCCGGCGCGGGGGGACACTACAATGAGCAGTTCTTC. It yields the protein CASSGAGGHYNEQFF. The chain recombines TRBV12-3 or TRBV12-4 with TRBJ2-1, with 8 bases lining up with TRBD2. This CDR3 has 15 residues. The V gene end was trimmed by 8 bases and the J gene end by 3 bases; junction bases not matched to a gene: 9.

The chain recombines TRBV30 with TRBJ2-7; no firm D call. V gave up 4 bases and J gave up 2 bases, with 12 bases separating them. The germline V gene encodes CDR1 GTSNPN and CDR2 SVGIG (reference sequence). CDR3 length: 13 amino acids. CDR3 amino acids: CAWKASAAYEQYF. Written as DNA, the CDR3 is TGTGCCTGGAAGGCATCAGCAGCCTACGAGCAGTACTTC.

The chain carries TRBV29-1 and TRBJ1-6; 10 bases fit TRBD1. The CDR3 spans 13 residues. After removal of 4 bases from V and 8 bases from J, the junction contained 2 bases not matched to a gene. Germline V gives CDR1 SQVTM, CDR2 ANQGSEA. CDR3 amino acids: CSVAGTGDSPLHF. CDR3 bases: TGCAGCGTTGCCGGGACAGGGGATTCACCCCTCCACTTT.

The chain joins TRBV13 to TRBJ2-3, with 12 bases matching TRBD2. The ends lost 5 bases at V and 3 bases at J; junction bases unmatched: 6. The CDR3 length is 16 residues. Germline CDR1 PRHDT, CDR2 FYEKMQ (reference sequence). CDR3 protein: CASSHVGLAGTDTQYF. In nucleotides, the CDR3 is TGTGCCAGCAGCCATGTAGGACTAGCGGGGACAGATACGCAGTATTTT.

This chain links TRBV28 with TRBJ1-3; tentatively, D is TRBD1 (6 bases). Germline CDR1 and CDR2: MDHEN and SYDVKM. This CDR3 contains 12 residues. V was cut by 8 bases and J by 2 bases, with 7 bases left in between. CDR3 protein: CASGGAGNTIYF. In DNA, the CDR3 is TGTGCCAGCGGGGGCGCTGGAAACACCATATATTTT.

With respect to this clonotype: Since a much larger clone is just one base distant, this may be a read error. The V call is TRBV10-3, the J call TRBJ1-6; D gene ambiguous. Germline CDR1 is ENHRY and CDR2 is SYGVKD. The CDR3 spans 14 residues. V was cut by 8 bases and J by 5 bases, with 13 bases left in between. The CDR3 coding sequence is TGTGCCATCGGTCGAGACAAGGATAATTCACCCCTCCACTTT. As protein: CAIGRDKDNSPLHF.

The chain is built from TRBV20-1 and TRBJ1-2; tentative D call: TRBD1 (5 bases). This CDR3 is built from 14 residues. With 4 bases removed from V and 8 bases from J, the gap between germline ends came to 20 bases. The germline CDR1 and CDR2 sequences are DFQATT and SNEGSKA (reference sequence). The CDR3 coding sequence is TGCAGTGCTAAAAGGACACTCCTGGACTTGGGCTACACCTTC. This sequence encodes CSAKRTLLDLGYTF.

The chain combines TRBV6-1 with TRBJ2-7; D perhaps matches TRBD1 (6 bases). Per germline, CDR1 MNHNS and CDR2 SASEGT. The CDR3 covers 14 residues. The germline V and J ends were trimmed by 8 bases and 2 bases, with 16 bases remaining between them. The CDR3 nucleotides read TGTGCCAGCGGTCGCTCTACAGGGACCTACGAGCAGTACTTC. This encodes CASGRSTGTYEQYF.

This clonotype was recorded only once. The chain uses TRBV7-2 and TRBJ2-4; no clear D gene. This CDR3 is built from 16 residues. V dropped 4 bases and J dropped 13 bases, with 26 bases sitting between them. Per germline, CDR1 SGHTA and CDR2 FQGNSA. CDR3 nucleotides: TGTGCCAGCAGCTCGCCTGGGGTGCGGCGAGTGAATGAGCAGTACTTC. It yields the protein CASSSPGVRRVNEQYF. Together with reference TRBV7-2 and TRBJ2-4, the CDR3 gives the full variable domain: GAGVSQSPSNKVTEKGKDVELRCDPISGHTALYWYRQSLGQGLEFLIYFQGNSAPDKSGLPSDRFSAERTGGSVSTLTIQRTQQEDSAVYLCASSSPGVRRVNEQYFGAGTRLSVL.

The chain couples TRBV6-1 to TRBJ1-2; the D is unclear. The ends were cut back, 6 bases at V and 2 bases at J, with 7 bases in the middle. The germline V gene has CDR1 MNHNS and CDR2 SASEGT. This CDR3 contains 12 residues. The CDR3 protein is CASRLQNYGYTF. CDR3 bases: TGTGCCAGCAGACTACAGAACTATGGCTACACCTTC.

This clonotype has at least ten counts. This rearrangement joins TRBV12-3 or TRBV12-4 to TRBJ1-2, with TRBD1 identical over 7 bases. The V gene end was trimmed by 6 bases and the J gene end by 4 bases; junction bases not matched to a gene: 17. CDR3 size: 17 residues. CDR3 sequence (DNA): TGTGCCAGCAGCTCTACGACAGGGCGATCCACAATCTATGGCTACACCTTC. Its translation is CASSSTTGRSTIYGYTF.

The sample holds many counts of this clonotype. J is TRBJ1-2 and V is TRBV5-5, with D uncertain. Germline assignment: CDR1 SGHKS and CDR2 YYEKEE (reference sequence). V lost 9 bases to trimming and J lost 4 bases, with 25 bases between them. The CDR3 length is 16 residues. CDR3 sequence reads: CATLPESGALIYGYTF. CDR3 nucleotide sequence: TGTGCCACCCTCCCCGAGTCAGGCGCTCTAATCTATGGCTACACCTTC.

This clonotype was detected ten times or more. The chain has TRBV5-1 and TRBJ2-7, with 7 bases matching TRBD1. The CDR3 spans 14 residues. Germline CDR1 SGHRS, CDR2 YFSETQ. V dropped 4 bases and J dropped 3; count of bases not matched to a gene: 7. CDR3 in amino acids: CASSPGTADYEQYF. DNA for the CDR3: TGCGCCAGCAGCCCCGGGACAGCAGACTACGAGCAGTACTTC.

The chain employs TRBV5-1 and TRBJ1-4; TRBD1 might be the D (6 bases). CDR3 length: 16 amino acids. V was shortened by 0 bases and J by 7 bases, with 16 bases between the two germline ends. Germline values: CDR1 SGHRS, CDR2 YFSETQ. The CDR3 here is CASSLDRGGVVEKLFF. Here the CDR3 DNA reads TGCGCCAGCAGCTTGGATCGGGGGGGCGTGGTTGAAAAACTGTTTTTT.

In its sample, this clonotype was seen a few times. The DNA for the CDR3 is TGCGCCAGCAGCTTGATGTCGGGCGGACAGGGGTCGGACGAGCAGTACTTC. Its protein product is CASSLMSGGQGSDEQYF. The chain combines TRBV5-1 with TRBJ2-5; 9 bases agree with TRBD1. TRBJ2-7 explains the end of the DNA better; the J call may be wrong. The CDR3 runs 17 residues. Germline CDR1 is SGHRS and CDR2 is YFSETQ.

The chain is built from TRBV20-1 and TRBJ2-1; 9 nucleotides line up with TRBD2. Germline CDR1 and CDR2: DFQATT and SNEGSKA (reference sequence). CDR3 length: 14 residues. This CDR3 is CSFLSGGMVGEQFF. CDR3 in DNA: TGCAGCTTCTTAAGCGGGGGGATGGTGGGTGAGCAGTTCTTC.

This clonotype was seen more than once but under ten times. V is TRBV4-1 and J is TRBJ2-1, with D perhaps assigned TRBD1 or TRBD2 (6 bases each). Germline V gene lookup returns CDR1 MGHRA and CDR2 YSYEKL. The CDR3 consists of 16 residues. Trimming cost V 4 bases and J 0 bases, with 13 bases left between them. CDR3 protein: CASSPKGGSSYNEQFF. The CDR3, as DNA: TGCGCCAGCAGCCCCAAAGGGGGGAGCTCCTACAATGAGCAGTTCTTC.

This chain connects TRBV6-6 to TRBJ1-2; D not certain. The length of the CDR3 is 14 residues. V lost 2 bases and J lost 3, with 10 bases in between. Germline lookup yields CDR1 MNHNY and CDR2 SVGAGI (reference sequence). As DNA, the CDR3 is TGTGCCAGCAGTTACGAGGGCTCCCACTATGGCTACACCTTC. Protein sequence: CASSYEGSHYGYTF.

A note on this clonotype: Germline is not matched at one junction end, which may reflect a read error. V usage is TRBV7-9 and J usage is TRBJ1-1, with 10 bases that match TRBD1. The CDR3 is made up of 16 amino acids. Germline assignment: CDR1 SEHNR and CDR2 FQNEAQ (reference sequence). The CDR3 region has the DNA TGTGCCAACAGCTTTCCGGGACAGGGGATACACACTGAAGCTTTCTTT. Protein sequence: CANSFPGQGIHTEAFF.